This is a list of T cell receptor beta chains from one sample in a study of response to subunit inactivated influenza vaccine. TCRdb redid the calling of the RT-PCR reads with MiXCR, one entry per CDR3 protein. The data show around 760,000 distinct CDR3 sequences, approximately 14% seen once. This specimen was PBMCs from blood, taken approximately 15 days before vaccination. These receptors came from a man aged 50 to 60 who received an inactivated influenza vaccine. Each CDR3 is given with its conserved first and last residue. Expanded clones get a size class; other rows say once, few or many, or leave the size out.

cdr3_aa: CASSSLTGTEQYF
v_call: TRBV12-3/TRBV12-4
clone_size: few

cdr3_aa: CASSPTMGSGVQFF
v_call: TRBV7-2
clone_size: .

cdr3_aa: CASSFRKWGNQYF
v_call: TRBV12-3/TRBV12-4
clone_size: many

cdr3_aa: CASNPTSSSYEQYF
v_call: TRBV27
clone_size: few

cdr3_aa: CASSQGRISGRALRTDTQYF
v_call: TRBV3-1
clone_size: few

cdr3_aa: CASSLRRLAGETQYF
v_call: TRBV27
clone_size: few

cdr3_aa: CASSLDRLGEQYF
v_call: TRBV5-1
clone_size: few

cdr3_aa: CASSSQAPGYSYEQYF
v_call: TRBV7-6
clone_size: .

cdr3_aa: CASSASGHSTDTQYF
v_call: TRBV9
clone_size: few

cdr3_aa: CSASPTDRRANSPLHF
v_call: TRBV20-1
clone_size: .

cdr3_aa: CASSGWALKDTQYF
v_call: TRBV7-2
clone_size: few

cdr3_aa: CATSDSFLGRPQHF
v_call: TRBV24-1
clone_size: .

cdr3_aa: CASSVGIRAKGQQPQHF
v_call: TRBV5-5
clone_size: many